This entry lists 8 T cell receptor beta chains sequenced from one sample in a study of response to subunit inactivated influenza vaccine. TCRdb re-called the RT-PCR reads through MiXCR, storing one row per CDR3 protein. The repertoire holds some 540,000 distinct CDR3 sequences, around 21% seen once, with 2.5% to 3% in the top ten. These records were also assigned to another study, of T cells expressing NK-cell markers. That source adds: Synthesis of TCR beta cDNA relied on 5'RACE template switching carrying UMIs.

The sequencing here drew on CD4+ T cells sorted from PBMCs, taken 11 to 12 days after vaccination. All receptors come from a man in his fifties or sixties who received an inactivated influenza vaccine.

This clonotype was recorded a few times. The gene calls are TRBV5-1 and TRBJ2-1; 13 bases align to TRBD2. J gave up 8 bases and V 6 bases, and 8 bases lay outside the gene matches. The CDR3 loop spans 15 amino acids. The germline gives CDR1 SGHRS, CDR2 YFSETQ. This CDR3 reads CASKTGTSGTDEQFF. The CDR3 DNA follows: TGCGCCAGCAAAACCGGGACTAGCGGGACCGATGAGCAGTTCTTC.

At least ten counts were recorded for this clonotype. This sequence joins TRBV16 and TRBJ2-1; TRBD1 matches 9 bases. Germline V gene lookup returns CDR1 KGHSY and CDR2 FQNENV. The CDR3 runs 14 residues. V shed 3 bases and J 5 bases; nucleotides not matched to a gene: 2. In nucleotides, the CDR3 is TGTGCCAGCAGCCATGGGACAGGGAACAATGAGCAGTTCTTC. It specifies CASSHGTGNNEQFF.

This clonotype was observed a handful of times. This sequence joins TRBV6-5 and TRBJ1-3; no reliable D call. With 2 bases removed from V and 0 bases from J, the gap between germline ends came to 20 bases. Germline-derived CDR1 and CDR2 are MNHEY and SVGAGI. The CDR3 runs 19 residues. CDR3 sequence (DNA): TGTGCCAGCAGTTACAGTGGAATCGCAGGACCTAACTCTGGAAACACCATATATTTT. Amino acids: CASSYSGIAGPNSGNTIYF.

V gene TRBV11-2 combines with J gene TRBJ2-1; TRBD1 agrees at 10 bases. Unmatched junction bases numbered 14, after V lost 5 bases and J lost 1 base. The V gene's germline CDR1 is SGHAT and CDR2 FQNNGV. The CDR3 consists of 19 residues. CDR3 DNA: TGTGCCAGCAGCCCTAAAGATCCTCGGACAGGGGGATCCTACAATGAGCAGTTCTTC. Its protein is CASSPKDPRTGGSYNEQFF.

The sample holds a few counts of this clonotype. V is TRBV12-3 or TRBV12-4 and J is TRBJ1-5; the match to TRBD1 covers 7 bases. V shed 6 bases and J 6 bases; nucleotides not matched to a gene: 5. CDR3 length: 13 amino acids. The CDR3 spells CASSPDRVQPQHF. CDR3 in DNA: TGTGCCAGCAGCCCCGACAGGGTTCAGCCCCAGCATTTT.

The V and J genes are TRBV30 and TRBJ2-7; D may be TRBD2 (6 bases). The CDR3 runs 15 residues. Germline CDR1 reads GTSNPN; CDR2 reads SVGIG (reference sequence). V was cut by 2 bases and J by 1 base, with 15 bases left in between. The CDR3 sequence: CAWSPWAGRSYEQYF. The CDR3 bases are TGTGCCTGGAGTCCGTGGGCCGGGAGATCCTACGAGCAGTACTTC.

This sequence joins TRBV20-1 and TRBJ2-1, with TRBD2 matching over 8 bases. Losses at the gene ends were 0 bases for V and 10 bases for J; bases not matched to a gene: 14. Germline V gives CDR1 DFQATT, CDR2 SNEGSKA (reference sequence). The length of the CDR3 is 16 residues. CDR3 nucleotide sequence: TGCAGTGCTAGAGAGGCGCGACTAGCGCCCGTTAGGGAGCAGTTCTTC. Protein sequence: CSAREARLAPVREQFF.

The chain uses TRBV6-2 or TRBV6-3 and TRBJ1-2, with D possibly TRBD1 on 6 matching bases. The germline CDR1 and CDR2 sequences are MNHEY and SVGEGT. Trimming took off 4 bases at V and 5 bases at J, with 14 bases between the two ends. CDR3 length: 14 amino acids. The CDR3 reads CASSSDLTGYGYTF. The CDR3 DNA is TGTGCCAGCAGTTCGGATCTCACAGGGTATGGCTACACCTTC.